This entry concerns a single TCR beta chain. This sample is drawn from a study of blood T cell repertoires in COVID-19. Libraries were prepared by immunoSEQ multiplex PCR; TCRdb keeps only in-frame clonotypes and omits some of them. Altogether roughly 330,000 clones are present, 87% being singletons, with the ten largest covering over 4%. Recruitment covered about two dozen US areas and drew participants whose ages spanned roughly 18 to 89 years. Germline lookup yields CDR1 SGHTA and CDR2 FQGNSA. The CDR3 loop spans 16 amino acids. Trimming left V 1 base short and J 7 bases short, with 14 bases between.

The sequence came from a woman aged 25 to 39 who had recovered from COVID-19. The V and J genes are TRBV7-2 and TRBJ1-6; D perhaps matches TRBD1 (5 bases). The source material was PBMCs or T cells enriched from blood (not recorded which). CDR3 in amino acids: CASSLGGWVTNSPLHF. Here the CDR3 DNA reads TGTGCCAGCAGCTTAGGGGGCTGGGTAACGAATTCACCCCTCCACTTT.